One sample yielded the 23 T cell receptor beta chains listed below, sequenced in a study of T cells in Graves' hyperthyroidism and ophthalmopathy. RNA transcripts were the template for amplifying TCR beta CDR3 regions. The TCR CDR3 was amplified in a first-round RT-PCR using the HTBI primer set. In TCRdb, the multiplex PCR reads were re-called with MiXCR into one record per CDR3 protein. The repertoire has 250,000 to 300,000 distinct CDR3 sequences, about 15% of them found once; the top ten carry 10% to 15%. Sequenced input: blood. These receptors originate from a middle-aged woman with Graves' hyperthyroidism that later progressed to Graves' ophthalmopathy.

The chain links TRBV11-3 to TRBJ2-7, with 8 nucleotides matching TRBD2. This CDR3 is 21 amino acids long. The ends lost 6 bases at V and 1 base at J; junction bases unmatched: 26. Germline-derived CDR1 and CDR2 are SGHNT and YENEEA. The CDR3 loop reads CASSSTLGDREGAQRSYEQYF. The CDR3 DNA sequence: TGTGCCAGCAGTTCCACCCTCGGTGATCGGGAGGGAGCACAAAGGTCCTACGAGCAGTACTTC.

This clonotype has at least ten counts. This chain connects TRBV5-4 to TRBJ2-5; no clear D gene. The CDR3 runs to 13 residues. V was cut by 0 bases and J by 5 bases, with 8 bases left in between. Germline V CDR1 and CDR2: SGHNT, YYREEE (reference sequence). In nucleotides, the CDR3 is TGTGCCAGCAGCTTGGCGGCTGTGGAGACCCAGTACTTC. Residues: CASSLAAVETQYF.

In its sample, this clonotype was seen many times. The chain joins TRBV5-1 to TRBJ2-3, with TRBD2 matching 10 bases. Per germline, CDR1 SGHRS and CDR2 YFSETQ. This CDR3 has 16 amino acids. The V gene end was trimmed by 0 bases and the J gene end by 1 base; junction bases not matched to a gene: 2. CDR3 protein: CASSLVAGGRTDTQYF. The CDR3 DNA sequence: TGCGCCAGCAGCTTGGTAGCGGGAGGCCGCACAGATACGCAGTATTTT.

This clonotype has at least ten counts. This rearrangement joins TRBV28 to TRBJ2-7, with 8 bases fitting TRBD1. Germline assignment: CDR1 MDHEN and CDR2 SYDVKM. The CDR3 spans 15 residues. J lost 2 bases, V lost 5 bases, and 8 bases had no gene match. CDR3 sequence (DNA): TGTGCCAGCAGTGAGACAGGGGTTTTGCCCTACGAGCAGTACTTC. Its translation is CASSETGVLPYEQYF.

This chain joins TRBV14 and TRBJ2-6; D not resolved. The CDR3 is 15 residues long. The germline CDR1 and CDR2 sequences are SGHDN and FVKESK. The ends were cut back, 1 base at V and 1 base at J, with 5 bases in the middle. The CDR3 sequence is CASSQVNSGANVLTF. CDR3 sequence (DNA): TGTGCCAGCAGCCAAGTAAATTCTGGGGCCAACGTCCTGACTTTC.

This clonotype has at least ten counts. The chain joins TRBV27 to TRBJ2-1; no clear D. Germline V gene sequence: CDR1 MNHEY, CDR2 SMNVEV (reference sequence). V gave up 5 bases and J gave up 9 bases, with 23 bases separating them. This CDR3 is 16 amino acids long. DNA for the CDR3: TGTGCCAGCAGTCTCTCAGCGCTAGGACCAGCAGGTGAGCAGTTCTTC. It is translated as CASSLSALGPAGEQFF.

The V gene is TRBV6-5, the J gene TRBJ2-7; 7 nucleotides agree with TRBD1. Germline-derived CDR1 and CDR2 are MNHEY and SVGAGI. CDR3 length equals 16 residues. J lost 0 bases, V lost 4 bases, and 9 bases had no gene match. This chain's CDR3 is CASSWRDRDPSYEQYF. The CDR3 DNA reads as TGTGCCAGCAGTTGGAGAGACAGGGACCCCTCCTACGAGCAGTACTTC.

The sample holds many counts of this clonotype. This chain joins TRBV19 and TRBJ1-5; D gene uncertain. Trimming removed 7 bases from V and 3 bases from J, with 16 bases in between. The germline CDR1 and CDR2 sequences are LNHDA and SQIVND (reference sequence). The length of the CDR3 is 15 residues. The CDR3 DNA sequence: TGTGCCAGTACCCTCTTTGGAGGTACCAATCAGCCCCAGCATTTT. It specifies CASTLFGGTNQPQHF. Drawing the rest from reference TRBV19 and TRBJ1-5, the complete variable domain is DGGITQSPKYLFRKEGQNVTLSCEQNLNHDAMYWYRQDPGQGLRLIYYSQIVNDFQKGDIAEGYSVSREKKESFPLTVTSAQKNPTAFYLCASTLFGGTNQPQHFGDGTRLSIL.

The chain employs TRBV6-4 and TRBJ2-3, with a tentative D call TRBD2 (6 bases). The CDR3 runs to 16 residues. Germline CDR1 is MRHNA and CDR2 is SNTAGT. The V end lost 3 bases, the J end lost 0 bases, and 13 bases lay between the germline ends. The CDR3 sequence: CASSEGLGTSTDTQYF. The DNA of the CDR3 is TGTGCCAGCAGTGAAGGCCTCGGGACTAGCACAGATACGCAGTATTTT.

This clonotype was observed at least ten times. The CDR3 nucleotides are TGTGCCAGTAGTACAAACGGAGACCAAGAGACCCAGTACTTC. This encodes CASSTNGDQETQYF. This chain connects TRBV19 to TRBJ2-5; D gene uncertain. The germline gives CDR1 LNHDA, CDR2 SQIVND (reference sequence). The CDR3 runs to 14 residues. V was clipped by 4 bases and J by 0 bases, with 9 bases between them.

In its sample, this clonotype was seen many times. The chain recombines TRBV2 with TRBJ1-1; D not resolved. Germline CDR1 is SNHLY and CDR2 is FYNNEI. CDR3 length: 13 amino acids. Trimming took 1 base from V and 4 from J, leaving 7 bases between them. This CDR3 is CASSEGWSTEAFF. The CDR3 nucleotides are TGTGCCAGCAGTGAAGGGTGGAGCACTGAAGCTTTCTTT.

V usage is TRBV27 and J usage is TRBJ2-5, with D possibly matching TRBD2 (5 bases). Trimming left V 2 bases short and J 4 bases short, with 14 bases between. CDR3 length: 15 amino acids. Per the germline V gene, CDR1 is MNHEY and CDR2 is SMNVEV (reference sequence). The CDR3 spells CASSLRRNPRETQYF. Written as DNA, the CDR3 is TGTGCCAGCAGTTTAAGGAGGAACCCACGAGAGACCCAGTACTTC.

This clonotype was seen many times. The V gene is TRBV19, the J gene TRBJ2-1; D unresolved. The CDR3 is 13 amino acids. The germline V and J ends were trimmed by 8 bases and 0 bases, with 8 bases remaining between them. Germline-derived CDR1 and CDR2 are LNHDA and SQIVND (reference sequence). The CDR3: CASSIGSYNEQFF. The CDR3 DNA is TGTGCCAGTTCGATTGGCTCCTACAATGAGCAGTTCTTC.

This clonotype was counted many times. This chain uses TRBV2 with TRBJ2-2; 9 positions match TRBD1. The germline CDR1 and CDR2 sequences are SNHLY and FYNNEI. The J segment lost 7 bases and the V segment lost 5 bases, leaving 8 bases of the junction unmatched. This CDR3 is 15 amino acids long. The CDR3 sequence is CASSISGQGNGELFF. The CDR3 nucleotides are TGTGCCAGCAGTATATCCGGACAGGGGAACGGGGAGCTGTTTTTT.

The V and J genes are TRBV11-2 and TRBJ2-7, with 15 bases fitting TRBD2. The CDR3 has 18 amino acids. Per germline, CDR1 SGHAT and CDR2 FQNNGV. V lost 5 bases, J lost 1 base, and 9 bases stayed unmatched. CDR3 coding DNA: TGTGCCAGCAGCCCCCTCGGCGGGACTAGCGGGGGGTCCTACGAGCAGTACTTC. As protein: CASSPLGGTSGGSYEQYF.

A few counts support this clonotype. This is likely a read error, given that the CDR3 carries no conserved phenylalanine or tryptophan at its end. The V and J genes are TRBV20-1 and TRBJ2-7; tentative D call: TRBD2 (6 bases). The CDR3 spans 14 residues. V was cut by 0 bases and J by 3 bases, with 12 bases left in between. Germline-derived CDR1 and CDR2 are DFQATT and SNEGSKA (reference sequence). The CDR3 sequence is CSARDYGLNYEQYL. Written as DNA, the CDR3 is TGCAGTGCTAGAGATTATGGACTAAACTACGAGCAGTACCTC.

In this sample, this clonotype turned up many times. The rearrangement joins TRBV20-1 to TRBJ2-1, with 16 bases that match TRBD2. Looked up from germline, CDR1 is DFQATT and CDR2 is SNEGSKA (reference sequence). The V segment lost 6 bases and the J segment 9 bases; nucleotides outside the gene matches: 5. CDR3 length: 14 amino acids. The CDR3 is CSAPGLAGGGEQFF. The CDR3 nucleotides are TGCAGTGCCCCGGGACTAGCGGGAGGGGGTGAGCAGTTCTTC.

In its sample, this clonotype was seen many times. The chain links TRBV27 to TRBJ1-1, with a weak D call TRBD1 (5 bases). CDR1 and CDR2 (germline): MNHEY, SMNVEV (reference sequence). The CDR3 is 14 amino acids. V gave up 2 bases and J gave up 3 bases, with 10 bases separating them. The CDR3 sequence: CASSLVGRDTEAFF. DNA for the CDR3: TGTGCCAGCAGTTTAGTAGGCAGGGACACTGAAGCTTTCTTT.

This clonotype has ten or more counts. The chain couples TRBV3-1 to TRBJ2-1, with 8 bases aligning to TRBD2. Trimming removed 0 bases from V and 4 bases from J; junction bases left unmatched: 5. Germline CDR1 LGHDT, CDR2 YNNKEL (reference sequence). The CDR3 runs 16 residues. This CDR3 is CASSQETSALYNEQFF. Here the CDR3 DNA reads TGTGCCAGCAGCCAAGAGACTAGCGCTCTATACAATGAGCAGTTCTTC.

This chain connects TRBV6-1 to TRBJ1-5; 9 bases map to TRBD1. Losses at the gene ends were 6 bases for V and 4 bases for J; bases not matched to a gene: 7. The CDR3 loop spans 15 amino acids. CDR1 and CDR2 from the germline V gene are MNHNS and SASEGT. The CDR3: CASRTGTGSNQPQHF. The CDR3, as DNA: TGTGCCAGCAGGACCGGGACAGGGTCGAATCAGCCCCAGCATTTT.

This clonotype appeared a single time. The chain couples TRBV10-3 to TRBJ2-3; 7 nucleotides match TRBD1. The germline gives CDR1 ENHRY, CDR2 SYGVKD. The CDR3 extends over 15 amino acids. V lost 2 bases to trimming and J lost 2 bases; unmatched junction nucleotides: 4. The CDR3 DNA reads as TGTGCCATCAGTGAGATCGGACAGGACACAGATACGCAGTATTTT. Protein sequence: CAISEIGQDTDTQYF.

This clonotype was seen repeatedly, ten times or more. The chain employs TRBV15 and TRBJ2-1, with no clear D. The CDR3 sequence is 15 residues long. Germline values: CDR1 LNHNV, CDR2 YYDKDF (reference sequence). V shed 1 base and J shed 7 bases, with 14 bases lying between them. CDR3 DNA sequence: TGTGCCACCAGCAGAGTAGGTGACCCTGGGAATGAGCAGTTCTTC. Its translation is CATSRVGDPGNEQFF.

This clonotype was found many times. The chain joins TRBV30 to TRBJ1-5, with D hard to call. Germline V gene data show CDR1 as GTSNPN and CDR2 as SVGIG (reference sequence). The CDR3 extends over 13 amino acids. With 4 bases removed from V and 7 bases from J, the gap between germline ends came to 14 bases. CDR3 protein: CAWKLPSRQPQHF. For the CDR3, the DNA is TGTGCCTGGAAACTACCAAGTAGGCAGCCCCAGCATTTT.